Presented here are 5 T cell receptor beta chains from one specimen sequenced in a study of early T cells in non-severe SARS-CoV-2 infection. TCRdb itself ran the 5' RACE reads through MiXCR, one entry per CDR3 protein. The table lists about 64,000 distinct CDR3 sequences, over 10% of them singletons. The source was whole blood, collected at baseline. The receptors were gathered from an adult who was a healthcare worker with PCR-confirmed SARS-CoV-2 infection or an uninfected control (not recorded which).

This clonotype was counted a few times. This CDR3 reads CASSWGHSPSADTQYF. Here the CDR3 DNA reads TGTGCCAGCAGTTGGGGTCACAGTCCGTCGGCAGATACGCAGTATTTT. V gene TRBV7-8 combines with J gene TRBJ2-3; no reliable D call. The CDR3 contains 16 residues. Trimming took 6 bases from V and 4 from J, leaving 20 bases between them. Germline V lookup: CDR1 SGHVS, CDR2 FQNEAQ.

This clonotype has a count of ten or more. J is TRBJ2-7 and V is TRBV7-8; no clear D gene. Germline lookup yields CDR1 SGHVS and CDR2 FQNEAQ. Deletions cut 5 bases from V and 3 bases from J, with 5 bases between. CDR3 length: 11 residues. CDR3 loop: CASSPDYEQYF. The CDR3 bases are TGTGCCAGCAGCCCCGACTACGAGCAGTACTTC.

This sequence joins TRBV20-1 and TRBJ2-7, with a possible D match to TRBD1 (5 bases). In germline, CDR1 is DFQATT, CDR2 SNEGSKA (reference sequence). Trimming cost V 1 base and J 7 bases, with 11 bases left between them. This CDR3 is built from 12 residues. This CDR3 reads CSARGRVGEQYF. The CDR3 region has the DNA TGCAGTGCTAGAGGCAGGGTCGGGGAGCAGTACTTC.

This CDR3 is CASSYSTGTGPRQYF. The CDR3 DNA reads TGTGCCAGCAGTTACTCGACCGGGACAGGGCCCCGGCAGTACTTC. The chain has TRBV6-2 or TRBV6-3 and TRBJ2-7; 9 nucleotides match TRBD1. The junction had 9 bases not matched to a gene; V was cut back by 0 bases and J by 9 bases. This CDR3 spans 15 amino acids. Per germline, CDR1 MNHEY and CDR2 SVGEGT.

CDR3 DNA: TGTGCCAGCAGCTTAGACTTTTCGGAGACCCAGTACTTC. This codes for CASSLDFSETQYF. The V gene is TRBV11-2, the J gene TRBJ2-5; D is unresolved. The CDR3 is made up of 13 amino acids. Germline V gene lookup returns CDR1 SGHAT and CDR2 FQNNGV. Trimming pared 0 bases from V and 5 bases from J, leaving 7 bases between.